Following are 31 T cell receptor beta chains from one sample sequenced in a study of cytomegalovirus exposure and HLA in healthy donors. Vbeta (60) and Jbeta (13) primers were used in the PCR. Profiling relied on immunoSEQ multiplex PCR, and the TCRdb table lists in-frame clones only, not all of them. The sample includes around 99,000 clones, around three quarters of them seen just once. The sample taken for sequencing was PBMCs. These receptor sequences come from a woman aged 45-59 years in good health and CMV-seropositive.

This clone occurred once. The chain carries TRBV9 and TRBJ2-7; 10 bases map to TRBD2. CDR1 is SGDLS, CDR2 YYNGEE, per germline. V trimming: 4 bases; J trimming: 4 bases; junction bases outside the gene matches: 8. The CDR3 sequence is 15 residues long. CDR3 sequence (DNA): TGTGCCAGCAGCCCAGGGGCTAGCGGGAGTTACGAGCAGTACTTC. It is translated as CASSPGASGSYEQYF.

J is TRBJ2-1 and V is TRBV5-1; maybe TRBD2 (5 bases). This CDR3 region has 15 residues. V shed 5 bases and J shed 0 bases, with 12 bases lying between them. Germline V lookup: CDR1 SGHRS, CDR2 YFSETQ. The CDR3 region has the DNA TGCGCCAGCAGAAGCGACTACAGCTCCTACAATGAGCAGTTCTTC. It translates to CASRSDYSSYNEQFF.

Notes on this clone: An end of the junction does not agree with germline; a read error may underlie this. The chain recombines TRBV7-9 with TRBJ1-4, with a weak D call TRBD1 (5 bases). Germline loops: CDR1 SEHNR, CDR2 FQNEAQ (reference sequence). The CDR3 sequence is 15 residues long. The CDR3 sequence: CSSSPSWGVDEKLFF. CDR3 bases: TGTTCCAGCAGCCCCTCCTGGGGGGTCGATGAAAAACTGTTTTTT.

This chain uses TRBV7-2 with TRBJ2-7; 10 nucleotides line up with TRBD2. V trimming: 1 base; J trimming: 4 bases; junction bases outside the gene matches: 4. This CDR3 contains 15 residues. Looked up from germline, CDR1 is SGHTA and CDR2 is FQGNSA. CDR3 sequence reads: CASSLDGTSVYEQYF. CDR3 DNA sequence: TGTGCCAGCAGCTTAGATGGGACTAGCGTGTACGAGCAGTACTTC.

The chain recombines TRBV10-3 with TRBJ1-3; D is ambiguous. The V end was cut by 0 bases, the J end by 0 bases, with 12 bases between. The CDR3 totals 17 residues. CDR1 and CDR2 (germline): ENHRY, SYGVKD. For the CDR3, the DNA is TGTGCCATCAGTGAGTCGAGTCTTCGAAGCTCTGGAAACACCATATATTTT. Translation: CAISESSLRSSGNTIYF.

This clone was seen only a few times. The gene calls are TRBV5-8 and TRBJ1-4; D call uncertain. V lost 2 bases and J 8 bases, leaving 7 bases between the germline ends. Germline assignment: CDR1 SGHTS and CDR2 YDEGEE. CDR3 length: 12 amino acids. CDR3 protein: CASSFGGEKLFF. CDR3 in DNA: TGTGCCAGCAGCTTCGGAGGCGAAAAACTGTTTTTT.

The chain joins TRBV4-2 to TRBJ2-1; 7 nucleotides align to TRBD1. The V and J ends lost 5 bases and 3 bases, in that order; junction bases with no gene match: 7. Germline V CDR1 and CDR2: LGHNA, YNFKEQ. The CDR3 spans 15 residues. The CDR3 region has the DNA TGTGCCAGCAGCTCCGACCAGGGGGTCTACAATGAGCAGTTCTTC. Amino acid sequence: CASSSDQGVYNEQFF.

This clone was observed once. The rearrangement links TRBV27 to TRBJ2-7; D is unresolved. Deletions cut 5 bases from V and 0 bases from J, with 11 bases between. Germline V lookup: CDR1 MNHEY, CDR2 SMNVEV (reference sequence). This CDR3 is 14 amino acids long. The CDR3 sequence is CASSPSTSSYEQYF. The CDR3 DNA reads TGTGCCAGCAGTCCTTCTACGAGCTCCTACGAGCAGTACTTC.

Note on this clone: Germline and junction disagree at one end, which may indicate a read error. V and J are TRBV11-2 and TRBJ2-7; 8 nucleotides agree with TRBD1. Germline V gene lookup returns CDR1 SGHAT and CDR2 FQNNGV. This CDR3 has 15 residues. The CDR3 loop is CASSSTTGASHEQYF. DNA of the CDR3: TGTGCCAGCAGTTCGACGACAGGGGCCTCCCACGAGCAGTACTTC.

The chain carries TRBV9 and TRBJ1-5; D gene uncertain. V was shortened by 1 base and J by 5 bases, with 7 bases between the two germline ends. Germline assignment: CDR1 SGDLS and CDR2 YYNGEE. The CDR3 has 13 amino acids. The CDR3 nucleotides read TGTGCCAGCAGCGTAAGCTCTGATCAGCCCCAGCATTTT. Its translation: CASSVSSDQPQHF.

V usage is TRBV16 and J usage is TRBJ1-5; possibly TRBD1 for D (6 bases). V was trimmed by 1 base and J by 6 bases, leaving 13 bases between them. This CDR3 spans 15 amino acids. Per the germline V gene, CDR1 is KGHSY and CDR2 is FQNENV. CDR3 nucleotide sequence: TGTGCCAGCAGCCAATGGGGGCAGGGCGGTCAGCCCCAGCATTTT. This translates into CASSQWGQGGQPQHF. The whole variable domain, filled in from reference TRBV16 and TRBJ1-5, reads GEEVAQTPKHLVRGEGQKAKLYCAPIKGHSYVFWYQQVLKNEFKFLISFQNENVFDETGMPKERFSAKCLPNSPCSLEIQATKLEDSAVYFCASSQWGQGGQPQHFGDGTRLSIL.

V is TRBV15 and J is TRBJ1-5; a possible D gene is TRBD1 (6 bases). Germline V gene data show CDR1 as LNHNV and CDR2 as YYDKDF (reference sequence). CDR3 size: 16 residues. V was trimmed by 1 base and J by 2 bases, leaving 12 bases between them. CDR3 DNA: TGTGCCACCAGCAGAGCGCGGGCAGGGGGCAATCAGCCCCAGCATTTT. This sequence encodes CATSRARAGGNQPQHF.

V is TRBV18 and J is TRBJ1-5; D is uncertain. Looked up from germline, CDR1 is KGHSH and CDR2 is LQKENI. The CDR3 is 15 amino acids. Trimming removed 6 bases from V and 3 bases from J, with 15 bases in between. The CDR3 bases are TGTGCCAGCTCTCCAGGCAGGCCGGACAATCAGCCCCAGCATTTT. Amino acids: CASSPGRPDNQPQHF.

This clone was recorded once. The genes are TRBV6-6 and TRBJ2-1, with 12 bases aligning to TRBD2. Unmatched junction bases numbered 10, after V lost 7 bases and J lost 15 bases. Germline assignment: CDR1 MNHNY and CDR2 SVGAGI (reference sequence). This CDR3 is 13 amino acids long. The CDR3 DNA is TGTGCCAGCATGGGACTAGCGGGTTCCCGGTGGTTCTTC. It codes for CASMGLAGSRWFF.

The gene calls are TRBV7-3 and TRBJ2-3, with 10 bases identical to TRBD2. Germline V gene sequence: CDR1 SGHTA, CDR2 FQGTGA. The ends lost 3 bases at V and 6 bases at J; junction bases unmatched: 9. This CDR3 region has 16 residues. CDR3: CASSFGAGGPSDTQYF. As DNA, the CDR3 is TGTGCCAGCAGCTTTGGAGCGGGAGGGCCATCGGATACGCAGTATTTT. Combining the CDR3 with reference TRBV7-3 and TRBJ2-3 gives the whole variable domain GAGVSQTPSNKVTEKGKYVELRCDPISGHTALYWYRQSLGQGPEFLIYFQGTGAADDSGLPNDRFFAVRPEGSVSTLKIQRTERGDSAVYLCASSFGAGGPSDTQYFGPGTRLTVL.

V usage is TRBV7-3 and J usage is TRBJ2-2; 9 nucleotides match TRBD1. Per the germline V gene, CDR1 is SGHTA and CDR2 is FQGTGA. There are 15 residues in the CDR3. After removal of 3 bases from V and 6 bases from J, the junction contained 5 bases not matched to a gene. In nucleotides, the CDR3 is TGTGCCAGCAGCTTCCGGGACAGGGACGCCGGGGAGCTGTTTTTT. Its protein is CASSFRDRDAGELFF. Looking up the rest from reference TRBV7-3 and TRBJ2-2 gives the full variable domain: GAGVSQTPSNKVTEKGKYVELRCDPISGHTALYWYRQSLGQGPEFLIYFQGTGAADDSGLPNDRFFAVRPEGSVSTLKIQRTERGDSAVYLCASSFRDRDAGELFFGEGSRLTVL.

The rearrangement links TRBV5-1 to TRBJ2-1; TRBD2 matches 7 bases. CDR1 SGHRS and CDR2 YFSETQ come from the germline V gene. V lost 3 bases to trimming and J lost 0 bases; unmatched junction nucleotides: 6. The CDR3 is 16 amino acids. This CDR3 reads CASSSLALSSYNEQFF. Written as DNA, the CDR3 is TGCGCCAGCAGCTCACTAGCGTTAAGCTCCTACAATGAGCAGTTCTTC. The full variable domain, completed using reference TRBV5-1 and TRBJ2-1, is KAGVTQTPRYLIKTRGQQVTLSCSPISGHRSVSWYQQTPGQGLQFLFEYFSETQRNKGNFPGRFSGRQFSNSRSEMNVSTLELGDSALYLCASSSLALSSYNEQFFGPGTRLTVL.

This sequence joins TRBV18 and TRBJ2-2; 7 nucleotides agree with TRBD1. After removal of 4 bases from V and 1 base from J, the junction contained 3 bases not matched to a gene. Germline CDR1 reads KGHSH; CDR2 reads LQKENI. CDR3 size: 15 residues. CDR3 residues: CASSRQGQNTGELFF. The DNA of the CDR3 is TGTGCCAGCTCACGACAGGGCCAGAACACCGGGGAGCTGTTTTTT.

The V and J genes are TRBV5-1 and TRBJ2-2; D is ambiguous. The CDR3 spans 14 residues. CDR1 is SGHRS, CDR2 YFSETQ, per germline. Trimming pared 5 bases from V and 0 bases from J, leaving 8 bases between. The CDR3 region has the DNA TGCGCCAGCAGAGCTAACGCGAACACCGGGGAGCTGTTTTTT. This sequence encodes CASRANANTGELFF.

This chain links TRBV11-2 with TRBJ2-5, with 7 bases fitting TRBD2. Losses at the gene ends were 6 bases for V and 1 base for J; bases not matched to a gene: 8. Germline V lookup: CDR1 SGHAT, CDR2 FQNNGV. This CDR3 region has 15 residues. The CDR3 is CASSLRAGLQETQYF. CDR3 nucleotides: TGTGCCAGCAGTCTACGAGCGGGACTCCAAGAGACCCAGTACTTC.

The chain is built from TRBV19 and TRBJ2-1, with 7 bases lining up with TRBD1. CDR3 length equals 14 residues. The trim removed 5 bases at V and 9 bases at J, leaving 10 bases unmatched. The germline V gene encodes CDR1 LNHDA and CDR2 SQIVND (reference sequence). This chain's CDR3 is CASSPGQARGEQFF. The CDR3 DNA follows: TGTGCCAGTAGTCCCGGACAGGCCCGGGGTGAGCAGTTCTTC.

The chain uses TRBV7-6 and TRBJ2-2, with TRBD2 matching 8 bases. This CDR3 has 17 residues. Germline trimming cut 4 bases from V and 1 base from J; bases unmatched to any gene: 8. Germline lookup yields CDR1 SGHVS and CDR2 FNYEAQ. CDR3 nucleotides: TGTGCCAGCAGCTCCCTTGCGGGGGGCGGGAACACCGGGGAGCTGTTTTTT. It codes for CASSSLAGGGNTGELFF. The full variable domain, its missing parts supplied by reference TRBV7-6 and TRBJ2-2, is GAGVSQSPRYKVTKRGQDVALRCDPISGHVSLYWYRQALGQGPEFLTYFNYEAQQDKSGLPNDRFSAERPEGSISTLTIQRTEQRDSAMYRCASSSLAGGGNTGELFFGEGSRLTVL.

The chain's CDR3 is CSVSGLAGSYEQYF. CDR3 DNA sequence: TGCAGCGTGTCGGGACTAGCGGGGTCCTACGAGCAGTACTTC. The V and J genes are TRBV29-1 and TRBJ2-7; 13 nucleotides agree with TRBD2. The V and J ends lost 6 bases and 1 base, in that order; junction bases with no gene match: 3. The CDR3 totals 14 residues. Per the germline V gene, CDR1 is SQVTM and CDR2 is ANQGSEA.

The V gene is TRBV13, the J gene TRBJ2-1; 12 nucleotides line up with TRBD2. The ends lost 0 bases at V and 8 bases at J; junction bases unmatched: 5. The CDR3 has 16 residues. Germline loops: CDR1 PRHDT, CDR2 FYEKMQ (reference sequence). CDR3 amino acids: CASSLGLLAGGDEQFF. CDR3 DNA: TGTGCCAGCAGCTTAGGCCTACTAGCGGGAGGCGATGAGCAGTTCTTC.

The genes are TRBV7-2 and TRBJ2-3; 8 bases match TRBD2. J gave up 2 bases and V 7 bases, and 11 bases lay outside the gene matches. The CDR3 is made up of 16 amino acids. Germline CDR1 SGHTA, CDR2 FQGNSA. CDR3 in DNA: TGTGCCAGCACCAGAACTATAGCGGGGTTCACAGATACGCAGTATTTT. It codes for CASTRTIAGFTDTQYF.

The V call is TRBV29-1, the J call TRBJ2-1, with D tentatively TRBD2 (6 bases). Germline V gene data show CDR1 as SQVTM and CDR2 as ANQGSEA. This CDR3 has 16 residues. The germline V and J ends were trimmed by 4 bases and 0 bases, with 16 bases remaining between them. The DNA of the CDR3 is TGCAGCGTTGTAGGGGACTTCGCCTCCTCCTACAATGAGCAGTTCTTC. Protein: CSVVGDFASSYNEQFF.

The chain employs TRBV7-2 and TRBJ2-7; a weak D match, TRBD2 (7 bases). The germline V gene has CDR1 SGHTA and CDR2 FQGNSA. The CDR3 length is 14 residues. V was trimmed by 4 bases and J by 2 bases, leaving 12 bases between them. The CDR3, as DNA: TGTGCCAGCAGCTGGGAGCGGGACACCTACGAGCAGTACTTC. Translating gives CASSWERDTYEQYF. The full variable domain, in which reference TRBV7-2 and TRBJ2-7 provide the parts outside the CDR3, is GAGVSQSPSNKVTEKGKDVELRCDPISGHTALYWYRQSLGQGLEFLIYFQGNSAPDKSGLPSDRFSAERTGGSVSTLTIQRTQQEDSAVYLCASSWERDTYEQYFGPGTRLTVT.

The chain is built from TRBV5-6 and TRBJ2-7; D is perhaps TRBD2 (6 bases). The germline V gene encodes CDR1 SGHDT and CDR2 YYEEEE. The CDR3 is made up of 12 amino acids. Between the trimmed V and J ends, which lost 6 bases and 5 bases, there was a span of 12 bases. The CDR3 bases are TGTGCCAGCACCGGGACTGACGACGAGCAGTACTTC. Its protein is CASTGTDDEQYF.

In regard to this clone: Likely a read error: the CDR3 ends without its conserved phenylalanine or tryptophan. The chain joins TRBV6-5 to TRBJ1-2, with 7 nucleotides matching TRBD1. CDR1 and CDR2 (germline): MNHEY, SVGAGI. Germline trimming cut 2 bases from V and 4 bases from J; bases unmatched to any gene: 10. The CDR3 extends over 16 amino acids. CDR3 sequence reads: CASSYQKGAWGYGYTL. In DNA, the CDR3 is TGTGCCAGCAGTTACCAAAAGGGGGCATGGGGCTATGGCTACACCCTC.

The gene calls are TRBV18 and TRBJ1-5, with no clear D. CDR3 length equals 15 residues. V was clipped by 1 base and J by 1 base, with 8 bases between them. The germline CDR1 and CDR2 sequences are KGHSH and LQKENI. Written as DNA, the CDR3 is TGTGCCAGCTCACCACTTGGAGGGAGCAATCAGCCCCAGCATTTT. Translating it yields CASSPLGGSNQPQHF.

This clone was seen a few times. The chain is built from TRBV19 and TRBJ2-2; the match to TRBD1 covers 9 bases. V gave up 5 bases and J gave up 11 bases; unmatched junction bases: 6. The CDR3 sequence is 13 residues long. Germline assignment: CDR1 LNHDA and CDR2 SQIVND (reference sequence). The CDR3 DNA sequence: TGTGCCAGTAGTCCGGGACAGGGCACCGAGCTGTTTTTT. Translated, it gives CASSPGQGTELFF.